This T cell receptor beta chain was retrieved from a study of cytomegalovirus exposure and HLA in healthy donors. 13 Jbeta primers and 60 Vbeta primers were used for the PCR. Profiled with immunoSEQ multiplex PCR; TCRdb holds only in-frame clones, not every one. The sample lists 90,000 to 130,000 clones; over 65% were seen once. General study results and limits: The likely explanation for a cluster of highly shared sequence variants was sequencing artifact.

After removal of 5 bases from V and 1 base from J, the junction contained 5 bases not matched to a gene. Germline CDR1 SGHTA, CDR2 FQGNSA. This CDR3 comprises 15 residues. When sampled, the donors appeared nominally healthy, though they likely had unrecorded immune exposures. Note on this clone: The target antigen is unknown.

This sequence was found in a man younger than 45 in good health and CMV-seropositive. Input material: PBMCs. The chain couples TRBV7-2 to TRBJ1-1; the match to TRBD1 covers 9 bases. CDR3 DNA sequence: TGTGCCAGCAGCCCTACAGGGGGCCCGAACACTGAAGCTTTCTTT. This gives the protein CASSPTGGPNTEAFF.